The sequence of this T cell receptor beta chain was determined in a study of T cells in localized non-small cell lung cancer. General study points: With higher T cell density in blood came longer overall survival. Out of the top 100 tumor clones, a median roughly 58 were seen in adjacent lung. Clonality peaked in uninvolved adjacent lung rather than tumor.

Note on this clone: What it recognizes is unknown.

The CDR3 length is 14 residues. V was trimmed by 4 bases and J by 2 bases, leaving 13 bases between them. CDR1 is SGHTS, CDR2 YDEGEE, per germline. Assay: immunoSEQ multiplex PCR; the TCRdb copy retains only in-frame clones and omits some. The sample holds approximately 41,000 clones, about nine tenths seen once. The receptor's source is a male donor aged 60 or over with stage II lung adenocarcinoma. The sequencing used peripheral blood mononuclear cells, collected before any cancer treatment. The chain couples TRBV5-8 to TRBJ2-7; tentative D call: TRBD1 (5 bases). CDR3 nucleotide sequence: TGTGCCAGCAGCCTCGAGACAGCTACCTACGAGCAGTACTTC. Protein sequence: CASSLETATYEQYF.